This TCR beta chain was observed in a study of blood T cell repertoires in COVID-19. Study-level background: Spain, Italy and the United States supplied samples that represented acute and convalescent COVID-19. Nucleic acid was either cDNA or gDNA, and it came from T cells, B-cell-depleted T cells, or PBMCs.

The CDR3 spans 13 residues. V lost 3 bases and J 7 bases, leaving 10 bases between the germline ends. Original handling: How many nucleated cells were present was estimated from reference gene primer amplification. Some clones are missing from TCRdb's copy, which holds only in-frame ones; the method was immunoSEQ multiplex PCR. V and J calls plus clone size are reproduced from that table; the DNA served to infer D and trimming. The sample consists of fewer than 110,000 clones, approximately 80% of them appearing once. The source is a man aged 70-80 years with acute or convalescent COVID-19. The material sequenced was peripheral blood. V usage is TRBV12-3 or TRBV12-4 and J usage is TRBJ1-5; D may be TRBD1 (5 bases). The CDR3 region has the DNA TGTGCCAGCAGTTTCGAAGGGGCCCAGCCCCAGCATTTT. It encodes CASSFEGAQPQHF.